The sequence of this TCR beta chain was determined in a study of shared clonotypes between healthy human individuals. Study-level findings and limits: Since donors were few, the genetic and exposure-history diversity represented was limited. Clonotype sharing among donors was thought likely to change with sequencing depth. Non-shared clonotypes had lower generation probabilities than those shared by all four donors.

As for this clone: What it binds is unknown. Other nucleotide sequences in the sample specify the same CDR3.

The CDR3 is 10 amino acids. V shed 6 bases and J shed 6 bases, with 7 bases lying between them. Germline V gene sequence: CDR1 SQVTM, CDR2 ANQGSEA. Per the authors' pipeline: Filtering differed since immunoSEQ provided only junctions, with no quality scores. Using immunoSEQ multiplex PCR, the repertoire was profiled, and TCRdb retains in-frame clones only, with some absent. From that table come the V and J calls and clone size; the DNA was used to work out D and trimming. The table includes 1.5 million to 2.5 million clones, over 85% detected once. It was CD45RO-negative cells, positively selected for CCR7, that made up naive CD8 cells, with terminally differentiated effector memory CD45RA+ cells excluded.

This chain joins TRBV29-1 and TRBJ2-3, with D possibly called TRBD1 or TRBD2 (6 bases each). Material for sequencing was naive CD8+ T cells sorted from blood. The receptor was derived from a young man in good health. Here the CDR3 reads CSVGGDTQYF. In DNA, the CDR3 is TGCAGCGTAGGGGGGGATACGCAGTATTTT.